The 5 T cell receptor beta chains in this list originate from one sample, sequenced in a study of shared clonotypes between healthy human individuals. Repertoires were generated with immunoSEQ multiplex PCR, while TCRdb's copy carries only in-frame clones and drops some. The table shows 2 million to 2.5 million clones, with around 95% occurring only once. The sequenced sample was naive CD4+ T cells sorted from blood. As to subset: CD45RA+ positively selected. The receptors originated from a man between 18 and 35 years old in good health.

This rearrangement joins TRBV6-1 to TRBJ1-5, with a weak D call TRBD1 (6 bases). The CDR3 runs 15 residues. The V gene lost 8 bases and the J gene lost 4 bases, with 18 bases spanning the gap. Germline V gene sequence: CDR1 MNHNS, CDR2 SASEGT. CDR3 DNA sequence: TGTGCCAGCGAGCTGTTCGGGGGCCAGAATCAGCCCCAGCATTTT. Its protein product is CASELFGGQNQPQHF.

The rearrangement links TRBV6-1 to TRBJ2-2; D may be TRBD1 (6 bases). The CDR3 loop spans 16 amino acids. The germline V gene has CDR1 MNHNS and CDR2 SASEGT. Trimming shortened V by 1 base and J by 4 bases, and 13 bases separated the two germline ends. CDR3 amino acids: CASSEGQGSGTGELFF. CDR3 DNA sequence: TGTGCCAGCAGTGAAGGGCAGGGGTCGGGCACCGGGGAGCTGTTTTTT.

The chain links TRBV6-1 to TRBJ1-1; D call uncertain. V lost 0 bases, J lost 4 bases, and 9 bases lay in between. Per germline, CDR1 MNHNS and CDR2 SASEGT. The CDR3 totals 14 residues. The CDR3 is CASSEARRGTEAFF. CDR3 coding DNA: TGTGCCAGCAGTGAAGCCCGCCGGGGCACTGAAGCTTTCTTT.

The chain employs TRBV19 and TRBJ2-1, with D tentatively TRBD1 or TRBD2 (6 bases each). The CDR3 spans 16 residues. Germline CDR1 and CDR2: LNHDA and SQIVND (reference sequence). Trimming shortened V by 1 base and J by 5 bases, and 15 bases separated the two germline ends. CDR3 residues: CASSIVGGGPHNEQFF. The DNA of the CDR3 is TGTGCCAGTAGTATAGTAGGGGGAGGTCCCCACAATGAGCAGTTCTTC.

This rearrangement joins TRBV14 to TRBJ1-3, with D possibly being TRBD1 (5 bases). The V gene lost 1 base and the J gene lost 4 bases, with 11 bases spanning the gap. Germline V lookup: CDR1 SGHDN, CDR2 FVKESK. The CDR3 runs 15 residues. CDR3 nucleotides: TGTGCCAGCAGCCAAGGCGGGGGTGGCGGAAACACCATATATTTT. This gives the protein CASSQGGGGGNTIYF.